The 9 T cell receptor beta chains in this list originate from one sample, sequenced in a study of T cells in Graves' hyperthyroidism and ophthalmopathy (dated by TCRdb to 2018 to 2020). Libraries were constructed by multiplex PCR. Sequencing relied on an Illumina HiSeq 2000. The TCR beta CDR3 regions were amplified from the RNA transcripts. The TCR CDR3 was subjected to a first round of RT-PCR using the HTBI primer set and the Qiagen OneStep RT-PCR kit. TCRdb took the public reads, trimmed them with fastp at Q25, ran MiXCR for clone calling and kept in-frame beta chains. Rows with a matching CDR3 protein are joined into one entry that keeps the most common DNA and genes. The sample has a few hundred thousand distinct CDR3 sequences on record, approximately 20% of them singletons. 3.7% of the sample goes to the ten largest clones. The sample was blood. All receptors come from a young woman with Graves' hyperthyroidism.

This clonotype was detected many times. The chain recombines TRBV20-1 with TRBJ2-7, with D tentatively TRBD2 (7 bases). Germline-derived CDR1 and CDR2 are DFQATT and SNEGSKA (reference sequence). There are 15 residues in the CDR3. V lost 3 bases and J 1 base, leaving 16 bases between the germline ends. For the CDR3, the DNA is TGCAGTGCTAGTGGGAGGGGGGCCGATTCCTACGAGCAGTACTTC. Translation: CSASGRGADSYEQYF.

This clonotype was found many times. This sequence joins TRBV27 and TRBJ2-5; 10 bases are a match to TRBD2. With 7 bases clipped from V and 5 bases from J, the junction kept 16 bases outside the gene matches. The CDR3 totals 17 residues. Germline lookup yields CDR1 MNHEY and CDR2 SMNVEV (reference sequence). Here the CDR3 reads CASTRSSGGGIGETQYF. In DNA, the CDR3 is TGTGCCAGCACCCGTTCCAGCGGGGGGGGGATTGGGGAGACCCAGTACTTC.

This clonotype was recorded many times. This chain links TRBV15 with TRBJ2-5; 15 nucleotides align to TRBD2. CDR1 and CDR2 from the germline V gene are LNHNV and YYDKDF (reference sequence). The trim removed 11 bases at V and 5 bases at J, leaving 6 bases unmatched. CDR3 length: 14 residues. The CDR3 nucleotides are TGTGCCCCAGGGACTAGCGGGGGGAGGGAGACCCAGTACTTC. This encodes CAPGTSGGRETQYF.

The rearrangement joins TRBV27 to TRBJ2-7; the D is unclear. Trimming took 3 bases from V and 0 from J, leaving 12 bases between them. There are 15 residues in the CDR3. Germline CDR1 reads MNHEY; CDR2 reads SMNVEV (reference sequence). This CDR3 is CASSFGRVGSYEQYF. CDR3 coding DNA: TGTGCCAGCAGTTTCGGAAGGGTCGGCTCCTACGAGCAGTACTTC.

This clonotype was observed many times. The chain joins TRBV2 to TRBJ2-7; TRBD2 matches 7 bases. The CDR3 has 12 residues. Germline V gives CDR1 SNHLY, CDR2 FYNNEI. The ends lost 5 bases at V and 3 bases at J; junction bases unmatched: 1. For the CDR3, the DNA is TGTGCCAGCAGTTGGGGGGGCTACGAGCAGTACTTC. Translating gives CASSWGGYEQYF. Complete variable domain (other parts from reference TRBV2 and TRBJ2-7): EPEVTQTPSHQVTQMGQEVILRCVPISNHLYFYWYRQILGQKVEFLVSFYNNEISEKSEIFDDQFSVERPDGSNFTLKIRSTKLEDSAMYFCASSWGGYEQYFGPGTRLTVT.

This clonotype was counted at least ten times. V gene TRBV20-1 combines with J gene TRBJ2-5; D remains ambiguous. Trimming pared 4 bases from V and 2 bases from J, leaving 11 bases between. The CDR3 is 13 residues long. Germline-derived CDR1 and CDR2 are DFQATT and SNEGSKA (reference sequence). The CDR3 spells CSATYDSQETQYF. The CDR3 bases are TGCAGTGCTACTTACGACTCTCAAGAGACCCAGTACTTC.

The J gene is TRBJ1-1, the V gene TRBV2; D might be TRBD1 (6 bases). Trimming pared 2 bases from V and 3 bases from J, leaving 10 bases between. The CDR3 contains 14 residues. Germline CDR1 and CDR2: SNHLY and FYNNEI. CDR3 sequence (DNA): TGTGCCAGCAGTGAAAGGGGGGGACACACTGAAGCTTTCTTT. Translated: CASSERGGHTEAFF. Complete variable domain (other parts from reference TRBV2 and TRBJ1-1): EPEVTQTPSHQVTQMGQEVILRCVPISNHLYFYWYRQILGQKVEFLVSFYNNEISEKSEIFDDQFSVERPDGSNFTLKIRSTKLEDSAMYFCASSERGGHTEAFFGQGTRLTVV.

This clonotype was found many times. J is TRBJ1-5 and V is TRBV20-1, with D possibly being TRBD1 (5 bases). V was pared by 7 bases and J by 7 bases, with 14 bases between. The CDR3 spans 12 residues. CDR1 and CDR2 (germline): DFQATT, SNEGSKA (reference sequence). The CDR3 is CSVSRVGQPQHF. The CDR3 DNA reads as TGCAGTGTCAGCAGGGTAGGACAGCCCCAGCATTTT.

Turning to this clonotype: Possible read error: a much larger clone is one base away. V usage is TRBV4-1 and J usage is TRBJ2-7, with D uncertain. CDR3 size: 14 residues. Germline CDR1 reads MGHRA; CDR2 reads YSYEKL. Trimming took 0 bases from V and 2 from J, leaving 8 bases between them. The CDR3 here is CASSQDGCPYEQYF. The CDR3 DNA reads TGCGCCAGCAGCCAAGATGGATGCCCCTACGAGCAGTACTTC.